Listed here are 20 T cell receptor beta chains from one sample, sequenced in a study of identifying expanded T cells in peripheral blood. Method: immunoSEQ multiplex PCR; TCRdb's copy keeps in-frame clones and lacks some. This sample has about 94,000 clones; 88% occur once, and the top ten carry about 6%. The sequenced sample consisted of blood. The source of these receptors is a person aged 18 to 75 in good health.

The chain has TRBV10-3 and TRBJ2-7, with 7 bases lining up with TRBD2. The CDR3 is made up of 12 amino acids. Germline lookup yields CDR1 ENHRY and CDR2 SYGVKD. Losses at the gene ends were 4 bases for V and 4 bases for J; bases not matched to a gene: 1. CDR3 nucleotides: TGTGCCATCAGTGGGCGGGGGTACGAGCAGTACTTC. It is translated as CAISGRGYEQYF.

The J gene is TRBJ2-5, the V gene TRBV19, with D uncertain. Germline V gene data show CDR1 as LNHDA and CDR2 as SQIVND (reference sequence). This CDR3 is built from 17 residues. V dropped 4 bases and J dropped 3 bases, with 21 bases sitting between them. The CDR3 DNA is TGTGCCAGTAGTACCCCCCCCGGGTCAGGAGCGAAAGAGACCCAGTACTTC. This encodes CASSTPPGSGAKETQYF.

This clone was seen once. The J gene is TRBJ1-1, the V gene TRBV7-9, with D possibly TRBD1 on 5 matching bases. Trimming took 5 bases from V and 10 from J, leaving 23 bases between them. CDR3 size: 15 residues. Germline V gives CDR1 SEHNR, CDR2 FQNEAQ (reference sequence). The CDR3 sequence is CASSDTGVTLHAAFF. CDR3 sequence (DNA): TGTGCCAGCAGCGACACAGGCGTCACCCTTCATGCAGCTTTCTTT.

The genes are TRBV18 and TRBJ1-5, with D hard to call. This CDR3 contains 13 residues. Per germline, CDR1 KGHSH and CDR2 LQKENI. Between the trimmed V and J ends, which lost 3 bases and 7 bases, there was a span of 10 bases. DNA of the CDR3: TGTGCCAGCTCACCCACCTCTGGCCAGCCCCAGCATTTT. Protein product: CASSPTSGQPQHF.

The V call is TRBV7-9, the J call TRBJ1-2; unclear D gene. Trimming shortened V by 11 bases and J by 3 bases, and 19 bases separated the two germline ends. Germline values: CDR1 SEHNR, CDR2 FQNEAQ (reference sequence). The CDR3 runs 14 residues. The CDR3 DNA sequence: TGTGCCTCCCCCACCGATTCCTCCGACTATGGCTACACCTTC. Its translation is CASPTDSSDYGYTF.

The V gene is TRBV10-3, the J gene TRBJ2-1; 15 nucleotides match TRBD2. Germline lookup yields CDR1 ENHRY and CDR2 SYGVKD. The V and J ends lost 6 bases and 7 bases, in that order; junction bases with no gene match: 7. CDR3 length: 16 amino acids. The CDR3 nucleotides are TGTGCCATCAGCGGACTAGCGGGGGGGCTTAGGAATGAGCAGTTCTTC. It yields the protein CAISGLAGGLRNEQFF.

The rearrangement links TRBV7-9 to TRBJ2-1; tentative D call: TRBD2 (5 bases). Germline values: CDR1 SEHNR, CDR2 FQNEAQ (reference sequence). CDR3 length: 15 amino acids. Trimming pared 3 bases from V and 2 bases from J, leaving 11 bases between. CDR3 in amino acids: CASSFVLSAYNEQFF. The CDR3 DNA sequence: TGTGCCAGCAGCTTTGTCCTTAGCGCCTACAATGAGCAGTTCTTC. The whole variable domain, remainder taken from reference TRBV7-9 and TRBJ2-1, is DTGVSQNPRHKITKRGQNVTFRCDPISEHNRLYWYRQTLGQGPEFLTYFQNEAQLEKSRLLSDRFSAERPKGSFSTLEIQRTEQGDSAMYLCASSFVLSAYNEQFFGPGTRLTVL.

This chain's CDR3 is CASSVATTSGETQYF. In nucleotides, the CDR3 is TGTGCCAGCAGCGTAGCTACGACTAGCGGAGAGACCCAGTACTTC. This chain connects TRBV9 to TRBJ2-5; 9 positions agree with TRBD2. The CDR3 totals 15 residues. Germline V gene data show CDR1 as SGDLS and CDR2 as YYNGEE. V was clipped by 0 bases and J by 4 bases; unmatched bases: 4. The entire variable domain, with the rest obtained from reference TRBV9 and TRBJ2-5, is as follows: DSGVTQTPKHLITATGQRVTLRCSPRSGDLSVYWYQQSLDQGLQFLIQYYNGEERAKGNILERFSAQQFPDLHSELNLSSLELGDSALYFCASSVATTSGETQYFGPGTRLLVL.

This clone was detected only once. J is TRBJ1-5 and V is TRBV6-1; D is perhaps TRBD1 (6 bases). Trimming shortened V by 0 bases and J by 11 bases, and 17 bases separated the two germline ends. Germline V gene data show CDR1 as MNHNS and CDR2 as SASEGT. This CDR3 region has 15 residues. The CDR3 sequence: CASSEAGQGPGAQHF. The CDR3 DNA reads TGTGCCAGCAGTGAAGCAGGTCAGGGGCCCGGGGCCCAGCATTTT.

The CDR3 spells CASRPDYNEQFF. The CDR3 DNA reads as TGTGCCAGCAGACCGGACTACAATGAGCAGTTCTTC. The gene calls are TRBV2 and TRBJ2-1; D gene uncertain. CDR1 is SNHLY and CDR2 is FYNNEI in the germline V gene. CDR3 length: 12 residues. Trimming removed 6 bases from V and 3 bases from J, with 6 bases in between.

This sequence joins TRBV27 and TRBJ2-1; 12 bases match TRBD2. J was trimmed by 4 bases and V by 6 bases; bases with no gene match: 7. This CDR3 comprises 16 residues. Germline CDR1 MNHEY, CDR2 SMNVEV (reference sequence). The CDR3 reads CASSPRLAGAYNEQFF. Written as DNA, the CDR3 is TGTGCCAGCAGCCCGAGACTAGCGGGGGCGTACAATGAGCAGTTCTTC.

The chain uses TRBV11-3 and TRBJ1-1; D possibly corresponds to TRBD1 (6 bases). Germline V gene lookup returns CDR1 SGHNT and CDR2 YENEEA. V was pared by 4 bases and J by 1 base, with 13 bases between. The length of the CDR3 is 15 residues. In DNA form, the CDR3 reads TGTGCCAGCAGCTACCCGGGACACCGGAACACTGAAGCTTTCTTT. This encodes CASSYPGHRNTEAFF.

J is TRBJ2-1 and V is TRBV13, with D possibly being TRBD2 (5 bases). Germline V CDR1 and CDR2: PRHDT, FYEKMQ (reference sequence). Trimming cost V 1 base and J 8 bases, with 18 bases left between them. This CDR3 is 16 amino acids long. The CDR3 region is CASSLVTGKMIDEQFF. As DNA, the CDR3 is TGTGCCAGCAGCTTAGTTACGGGGAAAATGATAGATGAGCAGTTCTTC.

This rearrangement joins TRBV7-9 to TRBJ2-1, with TRBD2 identical over 11 bases. Germline values: CDR1 SEHNR, CDR2 FQNEAQ (reference sequence). The junction had 7 bases not matched to a gene; V was cut back by 7 bases and J by 5 bases. This CDR3 contains 15 residues. CDR3: CASKLLAGDNNEQFF. The CDR3 nucleotides read TGTGCCAGCAAGTTACTAGCGGGAGATAACAATGAGCAGTTCTTC.

Here the CDR3 reads CASSQGASWTEAFF. The DNA of the CDR3 is TGTGCCAGCTCACAGGGGGCGAGTTGGACTGAAGCTTTCTTT. The genes are TRBV18 and TRBJ1-1; TRBD1 matches at 7 bases. The germline gives CDR1 KGHSH, CDR2 LQKENI. The trim removed 4 bases at V and 5 bases at J, leaving 7 bases unmatched. The CDR3 spans 14 residues.

The chain uses TRBV30 and TRBJ1-5, with D perhaps TRBD1 (5 bases). CDR3 length: 14 amino acids. Deletions cut 0 bases from V and 0 bases from J, with 6 bases between. Germline V CDR1 and CDR2: GTSNPN, SVGIG (reference sequence). The CDR3 DNA sequence: TGTGCCTGGAGTGTGGGGGATAGCAATCAGCCCCAGCATTTT. This codes for CAWSVGDSNQPQHF.

This sequence joins TRBV6-1 and TRBJ1-4; D call uncertain. The CDR3 sequence is 10 residues long. V was pared by 9 bases and J by 5 bases, with 4 bases between. Germline lookup yields CDR1 MNHNS and CDR2 SASEGT. The CDR3 DNA is TGTGCCAGTAGAAATGAAAAACTGTTTTTT. Translation gives CASRNEKLFF.

The chain employs TRBV5-1 and TRBJ1-2, with D uncertain. Between the trimmed V and J ends, which lost 0 bases and 2 bases, there was a span of 8 bases. This CDR3 is built from 14 residues. The germline CDR1 and CDR2 sequences are SGHRS and YFSETQ. The CDR3 region has the DNA TGCGCCAGCAGCTTGGGGTCGTCCAACTATGGCTACACCTTC. Its protein is CASSLGSSNYGYTF.

V gene TRBV19 combines with J gene TRBJ1-6; D might be TRBD1 (5 bases). Trimming took off 4 bases at V and 7 bases at J, with 20 bases between the two ends. The germline V gene encodes CDR1 LNHDA and CDR2 SQIVND (reference sequence). This CDR3 is 17 amino acids long. CDR3 region: CASSSTPGWGVNSPLHF. The CDR3 coding sequence is TGTGCCAGTAGTAGCACACCAGGGTGGGGGGTAAATTCACCCCTCCACTTT.

The chain combines TRBV30 with TRBJ2-3, with D unclear. Trimming shortened V by 7 bases and J by 6 bases, and 11 bases separated the two germline ends. The CDR3 spans 11 residues. The germline V gene encodes CDR1 GTSNPN and CDR2 SVGIG (reference sequence). The CDR3 loop reads CAYRKSDTQYF. CDR3 DNA sequence: TGTGCCTACCGCAAGTCTGATACGCAGTATTTT.